This record looks at one TCR beta chain sequence and its context. Original data processing: For nucleated cells, counts were estimated from reference gene primer amplification. The assay was immunoSEQ multiplex PCR, and TCRdb's table has in-frame clones only and misses some. V, J and clone size are those of that table, while D and trimming were read from the DNA. The sample lists some 250,000 clones; approximately 87% were seen once. Seattle enrolled patients during active infection and tracked them longitudinally. The CDR3 extends over 15 amino acids. V lost 0 bases, J lost 4 bases, and 13 bases lay in between. Germline CDR1 reads GTSNPN; CDR2 reads SVGIG (reference sequence). The data stem from a study of blood T cell repertoires in COVID-19. About the research overall: Sources were T cells, B-cell-depleted T cells, or PBMCs; the material itself was cDNA or gDNA.

The sequenced sample was peripheral blood. The sequence came from a woman in her twenties or thirties with COVID-19, enrolled during active disease. The chain uses TRBV30 and TRBJ1-3, with D maybe TRBD1 (5 bases). Here the CDR3 DNA reads TGTGCCTGGAGTGTCTTACCAGGGATCGGAAACACCATATATTTT. Amino acid sequence: CAWSVLPGIGNTIYF.